This TCR beta chain was documented in a study of long-term antiretroviral therapy in people with HIV. Study-level points and caveats: Diversity remained lower than transplant donor controls, even though it increased after ART. Collection of the blood, which took place between the mid-2000s and the late 2010s, possibly occurred under older ART regimens.

Post-ART PBMC samples numbered at least two per donor, and pre-ART ones at least one. CDR1 and CDR2 from the germline V gene are SGHNT and YYREEE (reference sequence). The CDR3 totals 14 residues. The junction had 8 bases not matched to a gene; V was cut back by 4 bases and J by 9 bases. Survey-level immunoSEQ v3.0 assays were run. Clones were sequenced by immunoSEQ multiplex PCR, and TCRdb holds only the in-frame ones, with some missing. Found here are 20,000 to 30,000 clones, over 80% of them singletons; the top ten hold about a quarter. On this clone itself: Its antigen is not known.

This sample comprised unsorted PBMCs, obtained 0.4 years after starting antiretroviral therapy. This clonotype originated in a man aged 45-65 years with HIV. The chain uses TRBV5-4 and TRBJ2-1, with 9 nucleotides matching TRBD1. Written as DNA, the CDR3 is TGTGCCAGCAGCCCCGGACAGGGGAGAGGTGAGCAGTTCTTC. Translated: CASSPGQGRGEQFF.